The entry that follows covers one TCR beta chain sequence. What it binds is unknown. Germline trimming cut 5 bases from V and 4 bases from J; bases unmatched to any gene: 9. Germline V gene sequence: CDR1 SGHTA, CDR2 FQGNSA. This CDR3 is 17 amino acids long. This entry is derived from a study of T cell responses to AZD1222 COVID-19 vaccine. As for the study in general: Doses given second, at about 4 or about 12 weeks, were pooled.

Study observations and caveats: White British donors predominated, females outnumbered males, and clonal diversity was possibly underestimated. Every sample of the repertoires postdated the peak T cell response. Of the AZD1222 recipients, only 5 or 6 were seropositive at baseline.

The table came from immunoSEQ multiplex PCR; TCRdb's copy has only in-frame clones and leaves some out. In the table there are some 130,000 clones, around nine tenths of which are singletons. Sample: peripheral blood, taken on day 0 of AZD1222 vaccination. This TCR was sampled from an adult in good health. The chain recombines TRBV7-2 with TRBJ2-3; 13 positions match TRBD2. CDR3 nucleotide sequence: TGTGCCAGCAGCACAGGGTTACTAGCGGGAGGGCCAGATACGCAGTATTTT. This codes for CASSTGLLAGGPDTQYF.